This T cell receptor (beta chain) was recovered during a study of blood T cell repertoires in COVID-19 (dated by TCRdb to about 2020). In the study overall: Samples covering the acute and convalescent phases of COVID-19 were provided by collaborators in the United States, Italy and Spain. The prospective study material was composed of cDNA or gDNA derived from T cells, B-cell-depleted T cells, or PBMCs. Deeply sampled blood TCRbeta repertoires from subjects exposed to, actively infected with, or recovered from COVID-19 were included in the dataset. The repertoires were released in a freely available public database intended as a resource for research on the immune response to SARS-CoV-2. The samples were drawn from two sources: the first 160 participants of the ongoing ImmuneRACE study, and 1,254 subjects contributed by 6 global collaborators. A de-identified subject ID, COVID-19 status, age in years and sex were almost always included in the sample metadata. Where HLA class I and class II types were available, the types were taken from metadata supplied by the sample provider, not from assay-based typing. Study-level results and caveats: The quantity of clinical and demographic metadata differed by source and by participant and was supplied without curation.

V trim: 1 base; J trim: 4 bases; unmatched bases: 7. Sequences SGHTA (CDR1) and FQGNSA (CDR2) are obtained from the germline V gene. From its cysteine to its phenylalanine, the CDR3 spans 16 amino acids. Only CDR3 DNA remains: 48 bases, in frame from the first base. Collaborating institutions collected whole blood in K2EDTA tubes following their own protocols. For TCRbeta analysis, collaborators shipped samples as frozen whole blood, isolated PBMCs, or DNA extracted from either of those sample types. As for this clone: Its recognized antigen is unknown. Base qualities are not at hand, and no much larger clone is one base apart.

TCRbeta CDR3 regions were amplified from genomic DNA by means of the immunoSEQ Assay, a bias-controlled multiplex PCR. Processing in the source paper ran as follows. Within the assay, amplification of reference gene primers was used to estimate how many nucleated cells each sample contained. To quantify the absolute abundance of each unique TCRbeta CDR3 rearrangement, sequence reads were collapsed and filtered. Productive Simpson clonality was computed per sample as the square root of Simpson's diversity index over productive rearrangements. The table was pulled from immuneACCESS by TCRdb, which kept in-frame rearrangements only. Such tables lose some clones; where checked, under half of the loss comes from unresolved V genes, and the rest has no known cause. D and trimming were read from the DNA, whereas the V and J calls and clone size are those reported in that table. The sample contains approximately 74,000 clones, roughly 86% of them found a single time. Less than 2.5% of the sample is taken by the ten largest.

Recombination joined TRBV7-2 with TRBJ2-1; 7 bases in between match TRBD2. Source material: peripheral blood. The receptor comes from a woman aged 55 to 70 with acute or convalescent COVID-19. The sequence in DNA is TGTGCCAGCAGCTTAGTCGGGCGGGAGTGGTACAATGAGCAGTTCTTC. This gives the protein CASSLVGREWYNEQFF.